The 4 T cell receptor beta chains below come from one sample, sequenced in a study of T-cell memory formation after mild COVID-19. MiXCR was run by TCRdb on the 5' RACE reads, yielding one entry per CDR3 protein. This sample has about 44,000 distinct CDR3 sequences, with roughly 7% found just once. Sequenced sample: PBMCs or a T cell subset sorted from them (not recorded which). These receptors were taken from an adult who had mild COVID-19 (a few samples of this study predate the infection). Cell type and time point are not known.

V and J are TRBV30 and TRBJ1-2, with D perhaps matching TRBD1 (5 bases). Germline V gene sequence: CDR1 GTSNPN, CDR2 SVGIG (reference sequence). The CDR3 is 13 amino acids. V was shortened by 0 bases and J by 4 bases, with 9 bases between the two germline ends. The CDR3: CAWSVGGAYGYTF. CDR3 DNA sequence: TGTGCCTGGAGTGTCGGGGGAGCCTATGGCTACACCTTC.

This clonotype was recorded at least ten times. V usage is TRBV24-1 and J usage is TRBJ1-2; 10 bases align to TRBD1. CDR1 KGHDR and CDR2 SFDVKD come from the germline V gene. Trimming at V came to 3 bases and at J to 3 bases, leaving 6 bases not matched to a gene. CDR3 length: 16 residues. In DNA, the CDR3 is TGTGCCACCAGTGATCGCTCCGGGACAGGGGACTATGGCTACACCTTC. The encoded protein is CATSDRSGTGDYGYTF.

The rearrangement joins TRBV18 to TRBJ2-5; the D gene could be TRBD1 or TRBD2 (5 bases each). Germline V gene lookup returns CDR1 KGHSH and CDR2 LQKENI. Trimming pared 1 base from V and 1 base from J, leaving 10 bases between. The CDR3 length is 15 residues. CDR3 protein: CASSPRWGFQETQYF. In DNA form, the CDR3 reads TGTGCCAGCTCACCACGATGGGGGTTCCAAGAGACCCAGTACTTC. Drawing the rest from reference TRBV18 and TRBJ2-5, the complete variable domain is NAGVMQNPRHLVRRRGQEARLRCSPMKGHSHVYWYRQLPEEGLKFMVYLQKENIIDESGMPKERFSAEFPKEGPSILRIQQVVRGDSAAYFCASSPRWGFQETQYFGPGTRLLVL.

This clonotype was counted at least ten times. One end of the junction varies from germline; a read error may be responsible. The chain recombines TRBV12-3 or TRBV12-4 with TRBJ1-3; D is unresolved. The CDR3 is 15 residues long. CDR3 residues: CASRLGRTSGNTIYF. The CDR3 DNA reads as TGTGCCAGCAGGTTAGGACGGACCTCTGGAAACACCATATATTTT.